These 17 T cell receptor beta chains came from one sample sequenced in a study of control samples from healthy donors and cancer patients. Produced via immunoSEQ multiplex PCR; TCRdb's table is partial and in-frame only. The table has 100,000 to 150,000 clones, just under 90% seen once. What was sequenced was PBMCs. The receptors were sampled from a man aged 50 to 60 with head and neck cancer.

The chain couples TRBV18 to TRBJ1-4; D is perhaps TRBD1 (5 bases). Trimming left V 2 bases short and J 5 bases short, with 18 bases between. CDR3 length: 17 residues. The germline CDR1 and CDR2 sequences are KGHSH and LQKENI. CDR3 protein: CASSPVMVGTGNEKLFF. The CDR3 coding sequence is TGTGCCAGCTCACCAGTTATGGTTGGGACGGGAAATGAAAAACTGTTTTTT.

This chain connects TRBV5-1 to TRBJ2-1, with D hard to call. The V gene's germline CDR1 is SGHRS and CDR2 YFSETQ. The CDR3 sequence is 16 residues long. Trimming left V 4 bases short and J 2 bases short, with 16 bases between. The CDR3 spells CASSQMEQAPYNEQFF. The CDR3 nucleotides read TGCGCCAGCAGCCAAATGGAGCAGGCCCCCTACAATGAGCAGTTCTTC.

CDR3 residues: CSASFAAGNTEAFF. The CDR3 DNA reads as TGCAGTGCTAGTTTCGCCGCGGGCAACACTGAAGCTTTCTTT. The rearrangement links TRBV20-1 to TRBJ1-1; D is unclear. Trimming took off 3 bases at V and 2 bases at J, with 13 bases between the two ends. This CDR3 spans 14 amino acids. Germline V CDR1 and CDR2: DFQATT, SNEGSKA (reference sequence).

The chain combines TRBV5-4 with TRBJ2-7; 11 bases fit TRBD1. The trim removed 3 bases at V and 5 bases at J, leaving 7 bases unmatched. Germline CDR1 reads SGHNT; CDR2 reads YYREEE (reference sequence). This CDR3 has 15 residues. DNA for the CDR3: TGTGCCAGCAGCTCACCACGGACAGGGGGCGACGAGCAGTACTTC. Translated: CASSSPRTGGDEQYF.

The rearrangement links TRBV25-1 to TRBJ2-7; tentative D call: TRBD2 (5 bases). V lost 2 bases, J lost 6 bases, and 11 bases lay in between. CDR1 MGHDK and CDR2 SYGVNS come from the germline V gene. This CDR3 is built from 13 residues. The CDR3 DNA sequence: TGTGCCAGCAGTGAACGGGGAGTTGGCGAGCAGTACTTC. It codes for CASSERGVGEQYF.

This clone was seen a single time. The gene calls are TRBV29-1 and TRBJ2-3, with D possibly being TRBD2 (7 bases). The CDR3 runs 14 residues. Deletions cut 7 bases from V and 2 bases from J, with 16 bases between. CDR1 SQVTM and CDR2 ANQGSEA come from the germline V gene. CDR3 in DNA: TGCAGCGGGGGGGCGGGAGAGACCACAGATACGCAGTATTTT. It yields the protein CSGGAGETTDTQYF.

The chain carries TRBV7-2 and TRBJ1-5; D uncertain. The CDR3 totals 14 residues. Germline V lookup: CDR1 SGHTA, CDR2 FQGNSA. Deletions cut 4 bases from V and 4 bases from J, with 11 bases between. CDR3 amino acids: CASSSYRPNQPQHF. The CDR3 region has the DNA TGTGCCAGCAGCTCTTACAGACCTAATCAGCCCCAGCATTTT.

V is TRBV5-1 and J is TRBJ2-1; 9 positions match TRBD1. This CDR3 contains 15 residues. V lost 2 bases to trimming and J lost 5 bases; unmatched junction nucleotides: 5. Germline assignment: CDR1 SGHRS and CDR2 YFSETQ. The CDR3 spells CASSFQGQGDNEQFF. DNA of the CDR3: TGCGCCAGCAGCTTCCAGGGACAGGGAGACAATGAGCAGTTCTTC.

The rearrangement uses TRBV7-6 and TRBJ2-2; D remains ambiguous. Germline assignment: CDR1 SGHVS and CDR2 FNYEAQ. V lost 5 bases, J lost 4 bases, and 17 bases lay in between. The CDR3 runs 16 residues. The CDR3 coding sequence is TGTGCCAGCAGCCTGGCCTTAGCCGCGAGCACCGGGGAGCTGTTTTTT. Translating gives CASSLALAASTGELFF.

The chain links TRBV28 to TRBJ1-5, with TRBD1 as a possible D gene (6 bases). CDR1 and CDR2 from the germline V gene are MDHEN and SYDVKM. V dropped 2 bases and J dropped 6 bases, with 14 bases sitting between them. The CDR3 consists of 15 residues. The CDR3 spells CASSLGGIRGQPQHF. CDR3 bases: TGTGCCAGCAGTTTAGGGGGGATCAGGGGTCAGCCCCAGCATTTT.

Here the CDR3 DNA reads TGTGCCAGCAGTTCTACCCGGGCGGGAACCTCCTACGAGCAGTACTTC. Translation gives CASSSTRAGTSYEQYF. The chain recombines TRBV28 with TRBJ2-7, with D possibly TRBD2 on 6 matching bases. Trimming stripped 4 bases from V and 0 bases from J, with 16 bases between. This CDR3 has 16 amino acids. The germline gives CDR1 MDHEN, CDR2 SYDVKM.

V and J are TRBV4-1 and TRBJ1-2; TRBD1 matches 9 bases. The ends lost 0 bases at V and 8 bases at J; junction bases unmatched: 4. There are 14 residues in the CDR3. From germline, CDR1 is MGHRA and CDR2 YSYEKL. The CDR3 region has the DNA TGCGCCAGCAGCCAAGAGGGGACAGGGAAGGGCTACACCTTC. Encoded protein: CASSQEGTGKGYTF.

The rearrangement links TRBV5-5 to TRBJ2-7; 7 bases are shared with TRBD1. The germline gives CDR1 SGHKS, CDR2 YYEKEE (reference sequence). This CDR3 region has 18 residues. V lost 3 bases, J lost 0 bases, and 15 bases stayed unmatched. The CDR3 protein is CASSSITTSDRRSYEQYF. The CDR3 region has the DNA TGTGCCAGCAGCTCTATAACAACGTCGGACAGGCGCTCCTACGAGCAGTACTTC.

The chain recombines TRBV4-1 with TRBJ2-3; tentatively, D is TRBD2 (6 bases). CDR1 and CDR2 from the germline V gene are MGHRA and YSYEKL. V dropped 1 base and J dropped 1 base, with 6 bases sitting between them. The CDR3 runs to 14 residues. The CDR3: CASSQGRGTDTQYF. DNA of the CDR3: TGCGCCAGCAGCCAAGGGAGGGGCACAGATACGCAGTATTTT.

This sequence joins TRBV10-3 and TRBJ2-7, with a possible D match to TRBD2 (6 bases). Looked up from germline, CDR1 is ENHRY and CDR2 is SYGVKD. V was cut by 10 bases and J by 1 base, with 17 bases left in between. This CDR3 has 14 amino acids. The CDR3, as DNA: TGTGCCAGCACCCGGGACTCCCGTTCCTACGAGCAGTACTTC. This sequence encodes CASTRDSRSYEQYF.

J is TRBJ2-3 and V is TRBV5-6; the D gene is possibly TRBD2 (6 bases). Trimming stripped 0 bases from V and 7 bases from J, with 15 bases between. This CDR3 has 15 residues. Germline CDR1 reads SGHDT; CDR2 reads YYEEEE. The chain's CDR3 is CASSLGLGGVNTQYF. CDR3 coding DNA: TGTGCCAGCAGCTTGGGACTAGGAGGGGTAAATACGCAGTATTTT.

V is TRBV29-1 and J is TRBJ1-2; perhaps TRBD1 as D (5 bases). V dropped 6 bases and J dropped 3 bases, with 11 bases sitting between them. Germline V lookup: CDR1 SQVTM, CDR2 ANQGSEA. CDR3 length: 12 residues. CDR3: CSVAKTDYGYTF. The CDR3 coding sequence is TGCAGCGTCGCGAAGACAGACTATGGCTACACCTTC. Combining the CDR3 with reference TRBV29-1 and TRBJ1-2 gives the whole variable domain SAVISQKPSRDICQRGTSLTIQCQVDSQVTMMFWYRQQPGQSLTLIATANQGSEATYESGFVIDKFPISRPNLTFSTLTVSNMSPEDSSIYLCSVAKTDYGYTFGSGTRLTVV.